The rows below give T cell receptor beta chains drawn from one sample of a study of graft-versus-host responses after intestinal transplantation. Clones were read by immunoSEQ multiplex PCR, and TCRdb kept only the in-frame ones, dropping some. The repertoire holds around 3,600 clones, with approximately 77% as singletons. The source was ileum tissue, collected around 1,000 days after intestinal transplantation. These receptors were obtained from a human patient who received an intestinal transplant, so some T cells may come from the graft donor. CDR3s include the opening cysteine and the closing phenylalanine or tryptophan. The order of the fields is J gene, D gene, V gene, clone size, CDR3 protein, CDR3 DNA. The D gene is left open where the match is weak. Clone size is stated in some rows and not others, as once, few, many or a class when expanded.

J gene: TRBJ2-1; D gene: .; V gene: TRBV7-2; clone size: .; CDR3 protein: CASRLGVGNEQFF; CDR3 DNA: TGTGCCAGCAGATTAGGGGTGGGCAATGAGCAGTTCTTC
J gene: TRBJ2-2; D gene: TRBD1; V gene: TRBV5-1; clone size: .; CDR3 protein: CASGWTGPNTGELFF; CDR3 DNA: TGCGCCAGCGGCTGGACAGGCCCGAACACCGGGGAGCTGTTTTTT
J gene: TRBJ2-1; D gene: .; V gene: TRBV5-4; clone size: .; CDR3 protein: CASSPSQSSYNEQFF; CDR3 DNA: TGTGCCAGCAGCCCCTCCCAGAGCTCCTACAATGAGCAGTTCTTC
J gene: TRBJ2-3; D gene: .; V gene: TRBV6-5; clone size: .; CDR3 protein: CASKAAGGTDTQYF; CDR3 DNA: TGTGCCAGCAAGGCTGCAGGGGGCACAGATACGCAGTATTTT
J gene: TRBJ2-2; D gene: TRBD2; V gene: TRBV7-9; clone size: .; CDR3 protein: CASSLGSAGMDTGELFF; CDR3 DNA: TGTGCCAGCAGCTTAGGATCAGCGGGGATGGACACCGGGGAGCTGTTTTTT
J gene: TRBJ1-2; D gene: TRBD1; V gene: TRBV15; clone size: .; CDR3 protein: CATSRDRDRASISGGYTF; CDR3 DNA: TGTGCCACCAGCAGAGATCGGGACAGGGCAAGCATTTCAGGCGGCTACACCTTC
J gene: TRBJ1-1; D gene: .; V gene: TRBV29-1; clone size: .; CDR3 protein: CSVDLMGNTEAFF; CDR3 DNA: TGCAGCGTTGACTTGATGGGGAACACTGAAGCTTTCTTT
J gene: TRBJ2-2; D gene: .; V gene: TRBV6-5; clone size: few; CDR3 protein: CASTHRQNTGELFF; CDR3 DNA: TGTGCCAGCACGCATAGACAGAACACCGGGGAGCTGTTTTTT
J gene: TRBJ1-1; D gene: .; V gene: TRBV28; clone size: .; CDR3 protein: CASSLGGREAFF; CDR3 DNA: TGTGCCAGCAGTTTAGGGGGTAGGGAAGCTTTCTTT
J gene: TRBJ2-1; D gene: TRBD2; V gene: TRBV2; clone size: .; CDR3 protein: CASRGTSGAYNEQFF; CDR3 DNA: TGTGCCAGCAGAGGGACTAGCGGGGCCTACAATGAGCAGTTCTTC
J gene: TRBJ1-1; D gene: .; V gene: TRBV7-6; clone size: .; CDR3 protein: CASSLANLGGGEAFF; CDR3 DNA: TGTGCCAGCAGCTTAGCGAATCTGGGAGGAGGTGAAGCTTTCTTT
J gene: TRBJ1-2; D gene: TRBD1; V gene: TRBV18; clone size: .; CDR3 protein: CASSQTGTAYGYTF; CDR3 DNA: TGTGCCAGCTCACAAACCGGGACAGCCTATGGCTACACCTTC
J gene: TRBJ2-7; D gene: TRBD2; V gene: TRBV10-3; clone size: .; CDR3 protein: CATVAGGGLLEQYF; CDR3 DNA: TGTGCCACCGTCGCGGGGGGCGGCCTCTTAGAGCAGTACTTC
J gene: TRBJ1-1; D gene: .; V gene: TRBV1; clone size: .; CDR3 protein: CTSSQGGGDTEAFF; CDR3 DNA: TGCACCAGCAGCCAAGGGGGCGGGGATACTGAAGCTTTCTTT
J gene: TRBJ2-3; D gene: TRBD2; V gene: TRBV2; clone size: few; CDR3 protein: CASSHGLAGGLGTDTQYF; CDR3 DNA: TGTGCCAGCAGCCACGGCCTAGCGGGGGGGCTGGGCACAGATACGCAGTATTTT
J gene: TRBJ2-3; D gene: .; V gene: TRBV7-2; clone size: .; CDR3 protein: CASSSSDSLGSTDTQYF; CDR3 DNA: TGTGCCAGCAGCTCCTCGGACTCCCTCGGCAGCACAGATACGCAGTATTTT
J gene: TRBJ2-3; D gene: .; V gene: TRBV5-1; clone size: once; CDR3 protein: CASSLERTSYTQYF; CDR3 DNA: TGCGCCAGCAGCTTGGAGCGCACAAGCTATACGCAGTATTTT
J gene: TRBJ2-7; D gene: .; V gene: TRBV5-6; clone size: .; CDR3 protein: CASSWARTYSYEQYF; CDR3 DNA: TGTGCCAGCAGCTGGGCGAGGACGTACTCCTACGAGCAGTACTTC
J gene: TRBJ1-1; D gene: .; V gene: TRBV6-5; clone size: .; CDR3 protein: CASSSDRAYEAFF; CDR3 DNA: TGTGCCAGCAGTTCCGACCGTGCTTATGAGGCTTTCTTT
J gene: TRBJ2-3; D gene: .; V gene: TRBV20-1; clone size: few; CDR3 protein: CSAPYTDTQYF; CDR3 DNA: TGCAGTGCCCCATACACAGATACGCAGTATTTT
J gene: TRBJ1-6; D gene: .; V gene: TRBV10-2; clone size: .; CDR3 protein: CASRGGVNSPLHF; CDR3 DNA: TGCGCCAGCAGAGGTGGGGTTAATTCACCCCTCCACTTT
J gene: TRBJ2-3; D gene: .; V gene: TRBV19; clone size: .; CDR3 protein: CASSMGYRGKDTQYF; CDR3 DNA: TGTGCCAGTAGTATGGGGTATCGGGGAAAAGATACGCAGTATTTT
J gene: TRBJ2-1; D gene: TRBD2; V gene: TRBV27; clone size: .; CDR3 protein: CASSSPTSGRHEQFF; CDR3 DNA: TGTGCCAGCAGTTCTCCGACTAGCGGGAGGCATGAGCAGTTCTTC
J gene: TRBJ2-7; D gene: .; V gene: TRBV6-4; clone size: few; CDR3 protein: CASKVGTRGGSAYEQYF; CDR3 DNA: TGTGCCAGCAAAGTGGGGACCAGAGGGGGGTCGGCCTACGAGCAGTACTTC
J gene: TRBJ1-4; D gene: .; V gene: TRBV9; clone size: .; CDR3 protein: CASSHDDRPNEKLFF; CDR3 DNA: TGTGCCAGCAGCCACGACGACAGGCCTAATGAAAAACTGTTTTTT
J gene: TRBJ2-1; D gene: .; V gene: TRBV9; clone size: .; CDR3 protein: CASSVARGPSYNEQFF; CDR3 DNA: TGTGCCAGCAGCGTAGCTAGGGGACCCTCCTACAATGAGCAGTTCTTC
J gene: TRBJ1-1; D gene: .; V gene: TRBV6-5; clone size: few; CDR3 protein: CASSLDGGYTEAFF; CDR3 DNA: TGTGCCAGCAGTCTCGACGGGGGATACACTGAAGCTTTCTTT
J gene: TRBJ2-1; D gene: .; V gene: TRBV28; clone size: few; CDR3 protein: CASSFPGAEQFF; CDR3 DNA: TGTGCCAGCAGTTTCCCTGGAGCGGAGCAGTTCTTC
J gene: TRBJ2-5; D gene: .; V gene: TRBV18; clone size: .; CDR3 protein: CASKGDGETQYF; CDR3 DNA: TGTGCCAGTAAAGGGGACGGGGAGACCCAGTACTTC
J gene: TRBJ2-5; D gene: .; V gene: TRBV30; clone size: .; CDR3 protein: CAWSLGAGYAETQYF; CDR3 DNA: TGTGCCTGGAGTCTGGGGGCGGGGTACGCGGAGACCCAGTACTTC
J gene: TRBJ2-3; D gene: .; V gene: TRBV29-1; clone size: large; CDR3 protein: CSVDVQGGDTQYF; CDR3 DNA: TGCAGCGTTGATGTGCAGGGAGGAGATACGCAGTATTTT
J gene: TRBJ1-1; D gene: .; V gene: TRBV11-2; clone size: few; CDR3 protein: CASSLFVDTEAFF; CDR3 DNA: TGTGCCAGCAGCTTGTTTGTGGACACTGAAGCTTTCTTT
J gene: TRBJ1-4; D gene: .; V gene: TRBV2; clone size: .; CDR3 protein: CASSEERGSRWEKLFF; CDR3 DNA: TGTGCCAGCAGTGAGGAGAGGGGGTCACGATGGGAAAAACTGTTTTTT
J gene: TRBJ2-7; D gene: TRBD1; V gene: TRBV28; clone size: .; CDR3 protein: CASSPRTGSSYEQYF; CDR3 DNA: TGTGCCAGCAGCCCTCGGACAGGTAGCTCCTACGAGCAGTACTTC
J gene: TRBJ1-5; D gene: TRBD1; V gene: TRBV6-1; clone size: .; CDR3 protein: CASSGDRVRNQPQHF; CDR3 DNA: TGTGCCAGCAGTGGGGACAGGGTAAGGAATCAGCCCCAGCATTTT
J gene: TRBJ2-1; D gene: TRBD2; V gene: TRBV4-1; clone size: .; CDR3 protein: CASKTSGGLNEQFF; CDR3 DNA: TGCGCCAGCAAAACTAGCGGAGGGCTCAATGAGCAGTTCTTC
J gene: TRBJ1-6; D gene: .; V gene: TRBV10-1; clone size: .; CDR3 protein: CAIHKNSPLHF; CDR3 DNA: TGCGCCATCCATAAGAATTCACCCCTCCACTTT
J gene: TRBJ2-3; D gene: .; V gene: TRBV4-1; clone size: .; CDR3 protein: CASAPSPDTQYF; CDR3 DNA: TGCGCCAGCGCTCCCTCGCCAGATACGCAGTATTTT
J gene: TRBJ1-4; D gene: TRBD1; V gene: TRBV27; clone size: .; CDR3 protein: CASSSDRGLGNEKLFF; CDR3 DNA: TGTGCCAGCAGTTCCGACAGGGGGCTAGGGAATGAAAAACTGTTTTTT
J gene: TRBJ1-6; D gene: .; V gene: TRBV7-2; clone size: .; CDR3 protein: CASSLGDGSSYNSPLHF; CDR3 DNA: TGTGCCAGCAGCTTGGGGGACGGGAGCTCCTATAATTCACCCCTCCACTTT
J gene: TRBJ1-5; D gene: TRBD1; V gene: TRBV19; clone size: .; CDR3 protein: CASRDRGILSNQPQHF; CDR3 DNA: TGTGCCAGCCGGGACAGGGGTATCCTTAGCAATCAGCCCCAGCATTTT
J gene: TRBJ2-5; D gene: TRBD1; V gene: TRBV2; clone size: .; CDR3 protein: CASSGDRVETQYF; CDR3 DNA: TGTGCCAGCAGTGGGGACAGGGTAGAGACCCAGTACTTC
J gene: TRBJ2-7; D gene: TRBD1; V gene: TRBV11-2; clone size: .; CDR3 protein: CASSLDLPGQGASYEQYF; CDR3 DNA: TGTGCCAGCAGCTTAGACCTACCGGGACAGGGGGCTTCCTACGAGCAGTACTTC
J gene: TRBJ1-1; D gene: .; V gene: TRBV6-1; clone size: .; CDR3 protein: CASSVRDFGEAFF; CDR3 DNA: TGTGCCAGCAGTGTCAGGGATTTTGGTGAAGCTTTCTTT
J gene: TRBJ2-4; D gene: .; V gene: TRBV29-1; clone size: .; CDR3 protein: CSVERGTGGIQYF; CDR3 DNA: TGCAGCGTTGAACGAGGGACCGGAGGTATTCAGTACTTC
J gene: TRBJ2-3; D gene: TRBD2; V gene: TRBV9; clone size: few; CDR3 protein: CASSVGDASGASTDTQYF; CDR3 DNA: TGTGCCAGCAGCGTAGGGGACGCTAGCGGGGCTAGCACAGATACGCAGTATTTT
J gene: TRBJ2-5; D gene: .; V gene: TRBV4-1; clone size: .; CDR3 protein: CASSISWQETQYF; CDR3 DNA: TGCGCCAGCAGCATAAGCTGGCAAGAGACCCAGTACTTC
J gene: TRBJ1-4; D gene: .; V gene: TRBV28; clone size: .; CDR3 protein: CASSPHINEKLFF; CDR3 DNA: TGTGCCAGCAGCCCGCACATTAATGAAAAACTGTTTTTT
J gene: TRBJ1-5; D gene: .; V gene: TRBV11-2; clone size: .; CDR3 protein: CASSSPTGEEQPQHF; CDR3 DNA: TGTGCCAGCAGCTCCCCGACAGGAGAAGAACAGCCCCAGCATTTT
J gene: TRBJ1-4; D gene: .; V gene: TRBV28; clone size: .; CDR3 protein: CASSRDKGPNEKLFF; CDR3 DNA: TGTGCCAGCAGTCGGGACAAGGGGCCTAATGAAAAACTGTTTTTT
J gene: TRBJ2-2; D gene: .; V gene: TRBV9; clone size: large; CDR3 protein: CASSEWTDYTGELFF; CDR3 DNA: TGTGCCAGCAGCGAATGGACAGATTACACCGGGGAGCTGTTTTTT
J gene: TRBJ2-1; D gene: TRBD1; V gene: TRBV27; clone size: .; CDR3 protein: CASSPGTEYNEQFF; CDR3 DNA: TGTGCCAGCAGTCCCGGGACAGAGTACAATGAGCAGTTCTTC
J gene: TRBJ2-7; D gene: TRBD1; V gene: TRBV4-3; clone size: .; CDR3 protein: CASSQTGTASYEQYF; CDR3 DNA: TGCGCCAGCAGCCAGACCGGGACAGCTTCCTACGAGCAGTACTTC
J gene: TRBJ2-5; D gene: TRBD1; V gene: TRBV4-2; clone size: .; CDR3 protein: CASSQGGQYQETQYF; CDR3 DNA: TGTGCCAGCAGCCAAGGGGGACAGTACCAAGAGACCCAGTACTTC
J gene: TRBJ1-5; D gene: TRBD1; V gene: TRBV29-1; clone size: .; CDR3 protein: CSASRDRENHSNQPQHF; CDR3 DNA: TGCAGCGCCAGCCGGGACAGGGAGAACCATAGCAATCAGCCCCAGCATTTT
J gene: TRBJ2-7; D gene: TRBD2; V gene: TRBV5-4; clone size: once; CDR3 protein: CASRAGLAATYEQYF; CDR3 DNA: TGTGCCAGCAGAGCGGGACTAGCGGCGACCTACGAGCAGTACTTC
J gene: TRBJ2-1; D gene: TRBD2; V gene: TRBV7-2; clone size: .; CDR3 protein: CASSRPPGGYEDEQFF; CDR3 DNA: TGTGCCAGCAGCCGACCACCGGGGGGGTACGAGGATGAGCAGTTCTTC
J gene: TRBJ1-5; D gene: TRBD1; V gene: TRBV5-1; clone size: .; CDR3 protein: CASSPGTGGAGQPQHF; CDR3 DNA: TGCGCCAGCAGCCCGGGGACAGGGGGCGCGGGTCAGCCCCAGCATTTT
J gene: TRBJ2-7; D gene: .; V gene: TRBV9; clone size: .; CDR3 protein: CASSVGWGSSSYEQYF; CDR3 DNA: TGTGCCAGCAGCGTAGGGTGGGGTTCTAGCTCCTACGAGCAGTACTTC
J gene: TRBJ2-7; D gene: .; V gene: TRBV7-8; clone size: .; CDR3 protein: CAGSLARQTTYEQYF; CDR3 DNA: TGTGCCGGCAGCTTAGCGCGGCAGACAACCTACGAGCAGTACTTC